These 30 T cell receptor beta chains came from one sample sequenced in a study of cytomegalovirus exposure and HLA in healthy donors. The method was immunoSEQ multiplex PCR; TCRdb's version includes in-frame clones alone and lacks a portion of them. The sample consists of approximately 220,000 clones, around nine tenths of them appearing once. The sample comprised PBMCs. The receptors come from a man younger than 30 in good health and CMV-seronegative.

The chain employs TRBV28 and TRBJ1-2; TRBD1 is a possible D gene (6 bases). V lost 2 bases and J 0 bases, leaving 7 bases between the germline ends. CDR3 size: 14 residues. The germline V gene has CDR1 MDHEN and CDR2 SYDVKM. CDR3 nucleotides: TGTGCCAGCAGTTTAAGGACAGCTAACTATGGCTACACCTTC. Residues: CASSLRTANYGYTF.

The rearrangement uses TRBV15 and TRBJ1-2; D is perhaps TRBD1 (5 bases). The CDR3 loop spans 14 amino acids. The germline V gene encodes CDR1 LNHNV and CDR2 YYDKDF (reference sequence). V was shortened by 1 base and J by 2 bases, with 8 bases between the two germline ends. CDR3: CATSRVAGNYGYTF. The CDR3 DNA reads as TGTGCCACCAGCAGAGTCGCAGGGAACTATGGCTACACCTTC.

The V gene is TRBV5-1, the J gene TRBJ2-1; 14 bases map to TRBD2. The V gene's germline CDR1 is SGHRS and CDR2 YFSETQ. V shed 8 bases and J 7 bases; nucleotides not matched to a gene: 8. CDR3 length: 15 amino acids. In nucleotides, the CDR3 is TGCGCCAGTTCCGGACTAGCGGGAGGAAGGAATGAGCAGTTCTTC. Translation: CASSGLAGGRNEQFF. The whole variable domain, filled in from reference TRBV5-1 and TRBJ2-1, reads KAGVTQTPRYLIKTRGQQVTLSCSPISGHRSVSWYQQTPGQGLQFLFEYFSETQRNKGNFPGRFSGRQFSNSRSEMNVSTLELGDSALYLCASSGLAGGRNEQFFGPGTRLTVL.

The chain employs TRBV14 and TRBJ1-1, with unresolved D. There are 14 residues in the CDR3. Deletions cut 5 bases from V and 1 base from J, with 11 bases between. CDR1 is SGHDN, CDR2 FVKESK, per germline. CDR3 loop: CASSSTTANTEAFF. The CDR3 region has the DNA TGTGCCAGCAGCTCTACCACAGCGAACACTGAAGCTTTCTTT.

V is TRBV7-2 and J is TRBJ1-2; a weak D match, TRBD1 (5 bases). Germline values: CDR1 SGHTA, CDR2 FQGNSA. The CDR3 runs 13 residues. V was shortened by 3 bases and J by 3 bases, with 8 bases between the two germline ends. The CDR3 region is CASSFPGDYGYTF. CDR3 nucleotide sequence: TGTGCCAGCAGCTTCCCGGGGGACTATGGCTACACCTTC.

The chain employs TRBV14 and TRBJ1-2, with TRBD1 as a possible D gene (5 bases). Germline assignment: CDR1 SGHDN and CDR2 FVKESK. The V and J ends lost 3 bases and 4 bases respectively, with 27 bases between them. CDR3 size: 19 residues. CDR3 residues: CASSQIALAGATSVYGYTF. CDR3 DNA sequence: TGTGCCAGCAGCCAGATTGCACTCGCTGGGGCGACCTCCGTCTATGGCTACACCTTC.

This chain uses TRBV27 with TRBJ1-3, with 7 bases matching TRBD1. CDR1 is MNHEY, CDR2 SMNVEV, per germline (reference sequence). CDR3 size: 18 residues. The V gene end was trimmed by 0 bases and the J gene end by 0 bases; junction bases not matched to a gene: 8. The CDR3: CASSLSYRQGSSGNTIYF. As DNA, the CDR3 is TGTGCCAGCAGTTTATCGTACAGACAGGGTAGCTCTGGAAACACCATATATTTT.

The rearrangement uses TRBV5-1 and TRBJ2-1; possibly TRBD2 for D (6 bases). The CDR3 runs to 14 residues. CDR1 and CDR2 (germline): SGHRS, YFSETQ. Trimming removed 1 base at V and 5 bases at J, with 10 bases between. The CDR3 DNA is TGCGCCAGCAGCTTGACTAGCAGAAACAATGAGCAGTTCTTC. This encodes CASSLTSRNNEQFF. Full variable domain (rest looked up from reference TRBV5-1 and TRBJ2-1): KAGVTQTPRYLIKTRGQQVTLSCSPISGHRSVSWYQQTPGQGLQFLFEYFSETQRNKGNFPGRFSGRQFSNSRSEMNVSTLELGDSALYLCASSLTSRNNEQFFGPGTRLTVL.

V usage is TRBV4-3 and J usage is TRBJ2-7; no firm D call. The germline gives CDR1 LGHNA, CDR2 YSLEER. Between the trimmed V and J ends, which lost 0 bases and 7 bases, there was a span of 16 bases. This CDR3 region has 15 residues. Here the CDR3 reads CASSQDLTAGGEQYF. The CDR3 nucleotides are TGCGCCAGCAGCCAAGATCTAACAGCCGGTGGGGAGCAGTACTTC.

This clone was detected a few times. The chain is built from TRBV6-5 and TRBJ1-5, with D uncertain. Germline-derived CDR1 and CDR2 are MNHEY and SVGAGI. The ends were cut back, 5 bases at V and 0 bases at J, with 8 bases in the middle. The CDR3 has 14 residues. The CDR3 sequence is CASSVDNSNQPQHF. The CDR3 DNA reads as TGTGCCAGCAGTGTAGACAATAGCAATCAGCCCCAGCATTTT.

The chain has TRBV4-3 and TRBJ1-5; the D is unclear. V was clipped by 0 bases and J by 5 bases, with 8 bases between them. The germline V gene encodes CDR1 LGHNA and CDR2 YSLEER. The CDR3 spans 14 residues. CDR3 in amino acids: CASSQDLFYQPQHF. CDR3 nucleotide sequence: TGCGCCAGCAGCCAAGATCTGTTCTATCAGCCCCAGCATTTT.

As DNA, the CDR3 is TGTGCCAGCAGACCGGGACTGATCAATGAGCAGTTCTTC. As protein: CASRPGLINEQFF. The chain recombines TRBV27 with TRBJ2-1; D possibly corresponds to TRBD2 (6 bases). Trimming shortened V by 6 bases and J by 6 bases, and 12 bases separated the two germline ends. Germline CDR1 is MNHEY and CDR2 is SMNVEV (reference sequence). The CDR3 is 13 residues long.

The chain couples TRBV11-2 to TRBJ2-7, with a tentative D call TRBD2 (6 bases). Trimming took 1 base from V and 3 from J, leaving 10 bases between them. The CDR3 runs 14 residues. The germline CDR1 and CDR2 sequences are SGHAT and FQNNGV. The CDR3 bases are TGTGCCAGCAGCTTAGCGGGGGACCGCTACGAGCAGTACTTC. Translating gives CASSLAGDRYEQYF.

This chain links TRBV11-2 with TRBJ1-2, with D possibly matching TRBD1 (5 bases). CDR1 is SGHAT and CDR2 is FQNNGV in the germline V gene. Trimming took 2 bases from V and 3 from J, leaving 13 bases between them. CDR3 size: 15 residues. The CDR3 here is CASSLIMGRDYGYTF. The DNA for the CDR3 is TGTGCCAGCAGCTTAATCATGGGCAGGGACTATGGCTACACCTTC.

The chain employs TRBV28 and TRBJ2-7, with D tentatively TRBD2 (6 bases). V lost 5 bases, J lost 5 bases, and 10 bases lay in between. Germline V gene sequence: CDR1 MDHEN, CDR2 SYDVKM. The CDR3 extends over 12 amino acids. In nucleotides, the CDR3 is TGTGCCAGCAGTCCCGGGGGTGACGAGCAGTACTTC. This encodes CASSPGGDEQYF.

This clone was detected once. The chain employs TRBV19 and TRBJ2-5; TRBD2 matches at 10 bases. V dropped 3 bases and J dropped 1; count of bases not matched to a gene: 5. Germline V gene data show CDR1 as LNHDA and CDR2 as SQIVND (reference sequence). This CDR3 spans 16 amino acids. CDR3 residues: CASSIPSGSPQETQYF. The CDR3 DNA reads TGTGCCAGTAGTATCCCTAGCGGGAGCCCCCAAGAGACCCAGTACTTC.

This clone turned up a few times. The V call is TRBV27, the J call TRBJ2-7; D is unresolved. CDR1 and CDR2 from the germline V gene are MNHEY and SMNVEV (reference sequence). Trimming removed 6 bases from V and 4 bases from J, with 16 bases in between. This CDR3 contains 14 residues. This chain's CDR3 is CASSNLPRQYEQYF. In nucleotides, the CDR3 is TGTGCCAGCAGCAACCTACCCCGTCAATACGAGCAGTACTTC.

V and J are TRBV6-5 and TRBJ1-2; D may be TRBD1 (6 bases). CDR1 is MNHEY, CDR2 SVGAGI, per germline. The CDR3 extends over 13 amino acids. Between the trimmed V and J ends, which lost 5 bases and 4 bases, there was a span of 11 bases. CDR3 in DNA: TGTGCCAGCAGTCAGGGGCGAACCTATGGCTACACCTTC. Translation: CASSQGRTYGYTF.

This chain connects TRBV11-2 to TRBJ2-3, with 11 positions matching TRBD2. The germline V gene encodes CDR1 SGHAT and CDR2 FQNNGV. J was trimmed by 2 bases and V by 5 bases; bases with no gene match: 9. CDR3 length: 17 amino acids. The CDR3 DNA reads as TGTGCCAGCAGCGACCTCCTTAGCGGGGGGGCCACAGATACGCAGTATTTT. This sequence encodes CASSDLLSGGATDTQYF.

The chain employs TRBV2 and TRBJ2-3; D is possibly TRBD2 (5 bases). Trimming took 6 bases from V and 0 from J, leaving 10 bases between them. This CDR3 has 14 amino acids. In germline, CDR1 is SNHLY, CDR2 FYNNEI. CDR3 in amino acids: CASRSGRSTDTQYF. CDR3 nucleotide sequence: TGTGCCAGCAGATCGGGAAGGAGCACAGATACGCAGTATTTT.

The chain carries TRBV7-2 and TRBJ2-3, with TRBD2 matching over 8 bases. V lost 4 bases, J lost 6 bases, and 12 bases stayed unmatched. CDR3 length: 16 amino acids. Germline V gene lookup returns CDR1 SGHTA and CDR2 FQGNSA. The DNA of the CDR3 is TGTGCCAGCAGCTGGCAAACCGGGGGGGCCCTCGATACGCAGTATTTT. It codes for CASSWQTGGALDTQYF. Drawing the rest from reference TRBV7-2 and TRBJ2-3, the complete variable domain is GAGVSQSPSNKVTEKGKDVELRCDPISGHTALYWYRQSLGQGLEFLIYFQGNSAPDKSGLPSDRFSAERTGGSVSTLTIQRTQQEDSAVYLCASSWQTGGALDTQYFGPGTRLTVL.

The rearrangement joins TRBV4-3 to TRBJ1-2, with TRBD1 matching over 9 bases. Germline CDR1 reads LGHNA; CDR2 reads YSLEER. V gave up 2 bases and J gave up 6 bases; unmatched junction bases: 4. This CDR3 has 14 amino acids. CDR3 DNA: TGCGCCAGCAGCCAACCAGGGACAGGGAATGGCTACACCTTC. Encoded protein: CASSQPGTGNGYTF.

V is TRBV7-9 and J is TRBJ2-7, with D possibly matching TRBD1 (6 bases). Germline V gene sequence: CDR1 SEHNR, CDR2 FQNEAQ (reference sequence). V was shortened by 2 bases and J by 2 bases, with 10 bases between the two germline ends. The CDR3 totals 14 residues. The CDR3 loop reads CASSLTGQTYEQYF. The CDR3 nucleotides read TGTGCCAGCAGCTTAACAGGACAGACCTACGAGCAGTACTTC.

The gene calls are TRBV13 and TRBJ1-5, with 8 bases lining up with TRBD1. J was trimmed by 8 bases and V by 4 bases; bases with no gene match: 10. The CDR3 has 15 residues. Germline assignment: CDR1 PRHDT and CDR2 FYEKMQ (reference sequence). The CDR3 DNA sequence: TGTGCCAGCAGCTCCCTTAGACAGGGGCCGGAGCCCCAGCATTTT. Amino acids: CASSSLRQGPEPQHF.

The chain is built from TRBV28 and TRBJ1-5; maybe TRBD1 (5 bases). The CDR3 covers 16 residues. Trimming cost V 6 bases and J 1 base, with 16 bases left between them. Germline V CDR1 and CDR2: MDHEN, SYDVKM. The CDR3 region is CASSPAGLRSNQPQHF. The CDR3 DNA follows: TGTGCCAGCAGCCCAGCGGGGCTGAGAAGCAATCAGCCCCAGCATTTT. The full variable domain, its missing parts supplied by reference TRBV28 and TRBJ1-5, is DVKVTQSSRYLVKRTGEKVFLECVQDMDHENMFWYRQDPGLGLRLIYFSYDVKMKEKGDIPEGYSVSREKKERFSLILESASTNQTSMYLCASSPAGLRSNQPQHFGDGTRLSIL.

V usage is TRBV2 and J usage is TRBJ2-1; possibly TRBD1 for D (6 bases). Germline CDR1 is SNHLY and CDR2 is FYNNEI. Trimming removed 11 bases from V and 6 bases from J, with 17 bases in between. This CDR3 contains 13 residues. As DNA, the CDR3 is TGTGCCTCCGGTACGCAGGGGAGCAATGAGCAGTTCTTC. It is translated as CASGTQGSNEQFF. Based on the CDR3 plus reference TRBV2 and TRBJ2-1, the full variable domain is EPEVTQTPSHQVTQMGQEVILRCVPISNHLYFYWYRQILGQKVEFLVSFYNNEISEKSEIFDDQFSVERPDGSNFTLKIRSTKLEDSAMYFCASGTQGSNEQFFGPGTRLTVL.

This chain connects TRBV6-5 to TRBJ1-4; D call uncertain. CDR1 is MNHEY, CDR2 SVGAGI, per germline. There are 14 residues in the CDR3. Between the trimmed V and J ends, which lost 2 bases and 7 bases, there was a span of 11 bases. The CDR3 loop is CASSYGGSSEKLFF. The DNA for the CDR3 is TGTGCCAGCAGTTACGGAGGATCTTCTGAAAAACTGTTTTTT.

The chain has TRBV2 and TRBJ2-1; TRBD2 is a possible D gene (5 bases). Germline V gene sequence: CDR1 SNHLY, CDR2 FYNNEI. The CDR3 spans 12 residues. V was pared by 6 bases and J by 9 bases, with 12 bases between. The DNA of the CDR3 is TGTGCCAGCAGACTAGGTCCCCCTGAGCAGTTCTTC. It yields the protein CASRLGPPEQFF. The complete variable domain, with remaining parts taken from reference TRBV2 and TRBJ2-1, reads EPEVTQTPSHQVTQMGQEVILRCVPISNHLYFYWYRQILGQKVEFLVSFYNNEISEKSEIFDDQFSVERPDGSNFTLKIRSTKLEDSAMYFCASRLGPPEQFFGPGTRLTVL.

The V gene is TRBV4-1, the J gene TRBJ1-4; D is undetermined. V lost 1 base and J lost 4, with 4 bases in between. The germline CDR1 and CDR2 sequences are MGHRA and YSYEKL. The CDR3 totals 13 residues. The chain's CDR3 is CASSQVLNEKLFF. In DNA, the CDR3 is TGCGCCAGCAGCCAAGTACTTAATGAAAAACTGTTTTTT.

The chain combines TRBV7-2 with TRBJ2-7; D not certain. V was trimmed by 4 bases and J by 6 bases, leaving 13 bases between them. Germline assignment: CDR1 SGHTA and CDR2 FQGNSA. The CDR3 has 13 residues. Written as DNA, the CDR3 is TGTGCCAGCAGCTCCACTAAGTTTACCGAGCAGTACTTC. Residues: CASSSTKFTEQYF. Variable domain in full (rest from reference TRBV7-2 and TRBJ2-7): GAGVSQSPSNKVTEKGKDVELRCDPISGHTALYWYRQSLGQGLEFLIYFQGNSAPDKSGLPSDRFSAERTGGSVSTLTIQRTQQEDSAVYLCASSSTKFTEQYFGPGTRLTVT.